This T cell receptor beta chain came from a study of T cells in Graves' hyperthyroidism and ophthalmopathy. Whole-study context: It was at initial diagnosis, before any treatment, that peripheral blood was collected.

Findings and caveats of the study: Ophthalmopathy was identified by the model a median around 6.3 months ahead of onset.

RNA transcripts provided the source from which TCR beta CDR3 regions were amplified. A set of HTBI primers served as the primers for a first-round RT-PCR of the TCR CDR3. TCRdb recomputed calls from the multiplex PCR reads with MiXCR, one row per CDR3 protein. The data show 600,000 to 750,000 distinct CDR3 sequences, with 15% to 20% seen just once and about 14% held by the top ten. This clonotype was seen many times. Its antigen is not known. This CDR3 comprises 15 residues. Germline V CDR1 and CDR2: SEHNR, FQNEAQ (reference sequence). The J segment lost 5 bases and the V segment lost 5 bases, leaving 6 bases of the junction unmatched.

The sequence derives from a man in his fifties with Graves' hyperthyroidism. The sequenced sample consisted of blood. This chain links TRBV7-9 with TRBJ2-7, with 13 positions matching TRBD2. The CDR3 region is CASSHGGTSGNEQYF. The CDR3 nucleotides are TGTGCCAGCAGCCACGGAGGGACTAGCGGGAACGAGCAGTACTTC.